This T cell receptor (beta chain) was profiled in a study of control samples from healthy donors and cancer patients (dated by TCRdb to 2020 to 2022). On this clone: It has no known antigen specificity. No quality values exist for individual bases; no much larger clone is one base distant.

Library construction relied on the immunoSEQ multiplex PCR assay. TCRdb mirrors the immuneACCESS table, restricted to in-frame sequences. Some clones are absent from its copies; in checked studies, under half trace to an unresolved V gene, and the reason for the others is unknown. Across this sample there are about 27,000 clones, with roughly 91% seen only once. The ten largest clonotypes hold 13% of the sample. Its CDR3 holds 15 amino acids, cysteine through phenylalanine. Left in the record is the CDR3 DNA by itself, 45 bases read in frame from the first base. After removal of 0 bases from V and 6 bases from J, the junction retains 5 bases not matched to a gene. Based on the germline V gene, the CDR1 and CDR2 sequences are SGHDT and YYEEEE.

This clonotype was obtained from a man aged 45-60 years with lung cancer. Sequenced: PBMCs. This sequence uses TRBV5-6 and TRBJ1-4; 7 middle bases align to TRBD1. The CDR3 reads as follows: CASSLVGQKDEKLFF. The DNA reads TGTGCCAGCAGCTTGGTGGGACAGAAAGATGAAAAACTGTTTTTT.